Given below is one T cell receptor beta chain in context. How the authors handled the data: Researchers report that nucleated cell counts were estimated from reference gene primer amplification. The protocol was immunoSEQ multiplex PCR, while the TCRdb copy is restricted to in-frame clones and leaves out a portion. That table furnishes V, J and clone size, whereas the DNA furnished D and trimming. The sample records 150,000 to 200,000 clones, 70% to 90% being singletons. The data are from a study of blood T cell repertoires in COVID-19. The sequence came from a middle-aged man who had recovered from COVID-19. The material sequenced was PBMCs or T cells enriched from blood (not recorded which).

The CDR3 coding sequence is TGTGCCAGCAGTTTCCTAAGTATCAATCAGCCCCAGCATTTT. It codes for CASSFLSINQPQHF. The chain is built from TRBV6-5 and TRBJ1-5; no clear D. The CDR3 is made up of 14 amino acids. Germline loops: CDR1 MNHEY, CDR2 SVGAGI. Trimming stripped 4 bases from V and 3 bases from J, with 10 bases between.